The rows below give T cell receptor beta chains drawn from one sample of a study of vaccination effects on CD4 cells after COVID-19. Their recognized antigens are unknown. Using immunoSEQ multiplex PCR, the repertoire was profiled, and TCRdb retains in-frame clones only, with some absent. The top ten clones hold around 6.7% of a sample with 45,000 to 55,000 clones, about 70% of them seen once. The source material was CD4+ T cells from PBMCs cultured without peptide, sampled after COVID-19 vaccination. These receptors all stem from a human donor who received a COVID-19 vaccine. Each CDR3 is given with its conserved first and last residue. The D gene is left open where the match is weak. Clone size, where shown, is once, few, many, or a class for clones that have expanded.

V: TRBV29-1; size: -; D: -; J: TRBJ2-3; CDR3: CSAAAGITDTQYF; DNA: TGCAGCGCCGCGGCGGGAATCACAGATACGCAGTATTTT
V: TRBV6-4; size: -; D: -; J: TRBJ1-4; CDR3: CASIFMGEQTESNEKLFF; DNA: TGTGCCAGCATTTTTATGGGTGAGCAAACCGAAAGTAATGAAAAACTGTTTTTT
V: TRBV5-6; size: -; D: -; J: TRBJ2-1; CDR3: CASSLVLTPNEQFF; DNA: TGTGCCAGCAGCTTGGTTCTGACTCCCAATGAGCAGTTCTTC
V: TRBV19; size: -; D: -; J: TRBJ2-5; CDR3: CASSISLKETQYF; DNA: TGTGCCAGTAGTATTAGCCTCAAAGAGACCCAGTACTTC
V: TRBV9; size: few; D: TRBD1; J: TRBJ2-2; CDR3: CASSARTGRSGGELFF; DNA: TGTGCCAGCAGCGCCCGGACAGGGAGGAGTGGCGGGGAGCTGTTTTTT
V: TRBV10-3; size: -; D: TRBD1; J: TRBJ1-5; CDR3: CATGTGEQPQHF; DNA: TGTGCCACTGGGACAGGGGAACAGCCCCAGCATTTT
V: TRBV6-1; size: -; D: -; J: TRBJ2-7; CDR3: CASSERRGGPDEQYF; DNA: TGTGCCAGCAGTGAAAGAAGAGGGGGGCCCGACGAGCAGTACTTC
V: TRBV2; size: few; D: TRBD1; J: TRBJ1-5; CDR3: CASSGLGQGTVAQHF; DNA: TGTGCCAGCAGTGGACTGGGACAGGGAACCGTGGCCCAGCATTTT
V: TRBV3-1/TRBV3-2; size: -; D: TRBD2; J: TRBJ2-2; CDR3: CASSQKAGPGELFF; DNA: TGTGCCAGCAGTCAAAAAGCGGGGCCCGGGGAGCTGTTTTTT
V: TRBV5-1; size: -; D: -; J: TRBJ2-3; CDR3: CASSSAGAPEDTQYF; DNA: TGCGCCAGCAGCTCGGCAGGGGCCCCAGAAGATACGCAGTATTTT
V: TRBV18; size: -; D: -; J: TRBJ1-1; CDR3: CASSPSAGWSTEAFF; DNA: TGTGCCAGCTCACCATCGGCGGGATGGAGCACTGAAGCTTTCTTT
V: TRBV5-8; size: -; D: -; J: TRBJ2-2; CDR3: CASSLAQTSNTGELFF; DNA: TGTGCCAGCAGCTTGGCCCAGACATCGAACACCGGGGAGCTGTTTTTT
V: TRBV5-1; size: -; D: -; J: TRBJ1-1; CDR3: CASSPSPGIEAFF; DNA: TGCGCCAGCAGCCCGTCACCGGGGATTGAAGCTTTCTTT
V: TRBV9; size: -; D: -; J: TRBJ1-3; CDR3: CASSVAFSNSGNTIYF; DNA: TGTGCCAGCAGCGTAGCCTTCAGTAACTCTGGAAACACCATATATTTT
V: TRBV14; size: -; D: TRBD2; J: TRBJ2-1; CDR3: CASSQAISGGLYNEQFF; DNA: TGTGCCAGCAGCCAAGCGATTAGCGGGGGCCTTTACAATGAGCAGTTCTTC
V: TRBV6-1; size: -; D: -; J: TRBJ1-4; CDR3: CASSEGGTNEKLFF; DNA: TGTGCCAGCAGTGAAGGGGGAACTAATGAAAAACTGTTTTTT
V: TRBV5-1; size: -; D: TRBD2; J: TRBJ2-1; CDR3: CASSLAGTSGGEQFF; DNA: TGCGCCAGCAGCTTAGCAGGGACTAGCGGGGGTGAGCAGTTCTTC
V: TRBV18; size: few; D: -; J: TRBJ1-6; CDR3: CASSSSASSYNSPLHF; DNA: TGTGCCAGCTCTTCGTCAGCAAGCTCCTATAATTCACCCCTCCACTTT
V: TRBV6-6; size: once; D: TRBD2; J: TRBJ2-3; CDR3: CASSWGRVAGDDTQYF; DNA: TGTGCCAGCAGTTGGGGTAGAGTAGCGGGAGACGATACGCAGTATTTT
V: TRBV7-9; size: -; D: -; J: TRBJ2-2; CDR3: CASRRPTPTGELFF; DNA: TGTGCCAGCAGGAGGCCTACTCCGACCGGGGAGCTGTTTTTT
V: TRBV5-4; size: -; D: -; J: TRBJ1-1; CDR3: CASSSRGAGETEAFF; DNA: TGTGCCAGCAGCTCAAGAGGGGCAGGGGAAACTGAAGCTTTCTTT
V: TRBV5-4; size: once; D: -; J: TRBJ1-1; CDR3: CASSFDNTEAFF; DNA: TGTGCCAGCAGCTTCGATAACACTGAAGCTTTCTTT
V: TRBV5-1; size: -; D: -; J: TRBJ1-4; CDR3: CASSTEGKLFF; DNA: TGCGCCAGCAGTACCGAAGGGAAACTGTTTTTT
V: TRBV27; size: -; D: TRBD1; J: TRBJ2-7; CDR3: CASRGTGVGYYEQYF; DNA: TGTGCCAGCAGGGGAACAGGGGTGGGGTATTACGAGCAGTACTTC
V: TRBV27; size: -; D: TRBD1; J: TRBJ1-1; CDR3: CATRQGLYRSTEAFF; DNA: TGTGCCACCCGACAGGGTCTCTATCGGAGCACTGAAGCTTTCTTT
V: TRBV5-4; size: -; D: TRBD2; J: TRBJ2-1; CDR3: CASSLGSLSGSGYNEQFF; DNA: TGTGCCAGCAGCTTGGGTTCCCTTAGCGGGAGCGGATACAATGAGCAGTTCTTC
V: TRBV5-1; size: -; D: TRBD2; J: TRBJ2-5; CDR3: CASSSGSSGGETQYF; DNA: TGCGCCAGCAGCTCGGGATCTAGCGGGGGAGAGACCCAGTACTTC
V: TRBV7-2; size: -; D: -; J: TRBJ1-1; CDR3: CASSLYATRRAFF; DNA: TGTGCCAGCAGCTTATATGCTACCAGAAGAGCTTTCTTT
V: TRBV19; size: few; D: -; J: TRBJ1-1; CDR3: CATNTGYSLNTEAFF; DNA: TGTGCCACCAATACAGGGTACTCCCTGAACACTGAAGCTTTCTTT
V: TRBV29-1; size: -; D: TRBD1; J: TRBJ2-7; CDR3: CSVRDRGSYEQYF; DNA: TGCAGCGTCCGGGACAGGGGCTCCTACGAGCAGTACTTC
V: TRBV6-5; size: -; D: -; J: TRBJ1-6; CDR3: CASIYRNLGGSPLHF; DNA: TGTGCCAGCATTTACAGGAACCTCGGGGGTTCACCCCTCCACTTT
V: TRBV6-1; size: -; D: -; J: TRBJ1-2; CDR3: CASSEGAGLYGYTF; DNA: TGTGCCAGCAGTGAAGGGGCCGGACTCTATGGCTACACCTTC